What follows are 9 T cell receptor beta chains derived from one specimen sequenced in a study of T cell responses to AZD1222 COVID-19 vaccine. The assay was immunoSEQ multiplex PCR, and TCRdb's table has in-frame clones only and misses some. Among about 150,000 clones listed, about 90% were seen once. This material consisted of peripheral blood, taken on day 0 of AZD1222 vaccination. All receptors come from an adult in good health.

This chain joins TRBV6-2 or TRBV6-3 and TRBJ2-5, with 8 bases lining up with TRBD1. The CDR3 runs to 15 residues. The germline CDR1 and CDR2 sequences are MNHEY and SVGEGT. V dropped 6 bases and J dropped 3; count of bases not matched to a gene: 9. CDR3 nucleotide sequence: TGTGCCAGCAGCTCTCGACAGGGGATGGAAGAGACCCAGTACTTC. It is translated as CASSSRQGMEETQYF.

The rearrangement uses TRBV21-1 and TRBJ1-1. TRBV21-1 is annotated as a pseudogene. The CDR3 runs 12 residues. This chain's CDR3 is CASTWKVGAAFF. In nucleotides, the CDR3 is TGTGCCAGCACATGGAAAGTTGGAGCAGCTTTCTTT.

The chain combines TRBV7-3 with TRBJ2-2; D might be TRBD1 or TRBD2, each matching 6 bases. Germline CDR1 reads SGHTA; CDR2 reads FQGTGA. The CDR3 loop spans 13 amino acids. Between the trimmed V and J ends, which lost 4 bases and 4 bases, there was a span of 7 bases. The chain's CDR3 is CASSSGATGELFF. The CDR3 DNA reads as TGTGCCAGCAGCTCGGGGGCCACCGGGGAGCTGTTTTTT.

This CDR3 is CSVVVGNLQETQYF. CDR3 DNA sequence: TGCAGCGTTGTAGTCGGGAACCTACAAGAGACCCAGTACTTC. V and J are TRBV29-1 and TRBJ2-5, with D possibly TRBD2 on 5 matching bases. V was pared by 4 bases and J by 2 bases, with 14 bases between. The CDR3 runs to 14 residues. Germline CDR1 and CDR2: SQVTM and ANQGSEA.

This clone was counted a single time. The chain uses TRBV5-1 and TRBJ1-6; the D gene is possibly TRBD1 (5 bases). The V end was cut by 3 bases, the J end by 10 bases, with 14 bases between. The germline gives CDR1 SGHRS, CDR2 YFSETQ. This CDR3 comprises 14 residues. CDR3 nucleotides: TGCGCCAGCAGCTCCCCGGGGGGGGGATCACCCCTCCACTTT. Translating gives CASSSPGGGSPLHF. The full variable domain, its missing parts supplied by reference TRBV5-1 and TRBJ1-6, is KAGVTQTPRYLIKTRGQQVTLSCSPISGHRSVSWYQQTPGQGLQFLFEYFSETQRNKGNFPGRFSGRQFSNSRSEMNVSTLELGDSALYLCASSSPGGGSPLHFGNGTRLTVT.

The chain recombines TRBV5-6 with TRBJ1-2; a possible D gene is TRBD1 (6 bases). The CDR3 is 14 amino acids. Trimming shortened V by 4 bases and J by 3 bases, and 13 bases separated the two germline ends. The germline V gene encodes CDR1 SGHDT and CDR2 YYEEEE. CDR3 amino acids: CASSKRDTYYGYTF. The CDR3, as DNA: TGTGCCAGCAGCAAACGGGACACCTACTATGGCTACACCTTC.

A note on this clone: Other DNA sequences of this sample code for an identical CDR3. The V and J genes are TRBV27 and TRBJ1-5, with a tentative D call TRBD1 (6 bases). CDR1 and CDR2 from the germline V gene are MNHEY and SMNVEV (reference sequence). This CDR3 region has 12 residues. Deletions cut 5 bases from V and 7 bases from J, with 9 bases between. CDR3 sequence: CASSPRGQPQHF. CDR3 nucleotides: TGTGCCAGCAGTCCCAGGGGACAGCCCCAGCATTTT.

This chain connects TRBV7-9 to TRBJ1-2; no definite D call. CDR1 and CDR2 from the germline V gene are SEHNR and FQNEAQ (reference sequence). The CDR3 spans 13 residues. Trimming took off 1 base at V and 7 bases at J, with 10 bases between the two ends. CDR3 protein: CASSLEQLRGYTF. CDR3 coding DNA: TGTGCCAGCAGCTTAGAGCAACTGCGTGGCTACACCTTC.

V gene TRBV7-9 combines with J gene TRBJ2-1; 7 bases map to TRBD2. Unmatched junction bases numbered 8, after V lost 5 bases and J lost 4 bases. Germline values: CDR1 SEHNR, CDR2 FQNEAQ (reference sequence). The CDR3 spans 15 residues. The CDR3: CASSLTSARYNEQFF. The CDR3 DNA follows: TGTGCCAGCAGCCTAACTAGCGCTCGGTACAATGAGCAGTTCTTC.